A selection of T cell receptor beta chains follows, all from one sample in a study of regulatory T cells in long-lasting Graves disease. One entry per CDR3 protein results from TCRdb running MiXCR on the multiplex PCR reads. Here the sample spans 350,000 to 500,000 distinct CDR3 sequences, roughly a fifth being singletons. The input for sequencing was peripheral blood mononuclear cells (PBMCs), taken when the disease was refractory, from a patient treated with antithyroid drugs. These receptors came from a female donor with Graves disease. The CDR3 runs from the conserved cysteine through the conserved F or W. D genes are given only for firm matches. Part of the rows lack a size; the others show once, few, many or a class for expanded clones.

CSARSGVAGSFEQYF TGCAGTGCTAGAAGTGGAGTAGCGGGTTCCTTCGAGCAGTACTTC TRBD2 TRBV20-1 many TRBJ2-7
CASGEVRNTEAFF TGTGCCAGCGGGGAGGTCAGGAACACTGAAGCTTTCTTT . TRBV12-3/TRBV12-4 many TRBJ1-1
CASSGPIGAELFF TGTGCCAGCAGTGGCCCAATCGGCGCGGAGCTGTTTTTT . TRBV6-1 few TRBJ2-2
CASSNDRVREQYF TGTGCCAGCAGCAATGACAGGGTACGCGAGCAGTACTTC TRBD1 TRBV6-2/TRBV6-3 . TRBJ2-7
CSARLTGAYEQYF TGCAGTGCTAGACTGACAGGGGCCTACGAGCAGTACTTC TRBD1 TRBV20-1 . TRBJ2-7
CASSPGTGFRANEKLFF TGTGCCAGCAGCCCAGGGACAGGGTTTCGGGCTAATGAAAAACTGTTTTTT TRBD1 TRBV7-9 few TRBJ1-4
CSARSFREANTGELFF TGCAGTGCCCGAAGTTTCCGGGAGGCTAACACCGGGGAGCTGTTTTTT TRBD2 TRBV20-1 few TRBJ2-2
CASSKGQAGYTEAFF TGTGCCAGCAGTAAGGGACAGGCGGGGTACACTGAAGCTTTCTTT TRBD1 TRBV27 many TRBJ1-1
CSAKKHGKGTGGSNQPQHF TGCAGTGCCAAGAAACACGGGAAGGGAACAGGAGGGAGCAATCAGCCCCAGCATTTT . TRBV20-1 . TRBJ1-5
CASSLLAGGGNEQFF TGTGCCAGCAGCTTATTAGCGGGAGGGGGAAATGAGCAGTTCTTC TRBD2 TRBV7-2 once TRBJ2-1
CASSFRTSYNEQFF TGTGCCAGCAGTTTTCGGACCTCGTACAATGAGCAGTTCTTC . TRBV28 . TRBJ2-1
CASSLAGTSTDTQYF TGTGCCAGCAGTCTAGCGGGTACTAGCACAGATACGCAGTATTTT TRBD2 TRBV12-3/TRBV12-4 . TRBJ2-3
CASRTGTHGPEAFF TGTGCCAGCAGAACCGGAACGCACGGGCCTGAAGCTTTCTTT . TRBV6-1 few TRBJ1-1
CASSYTGTSGRGLEQFF TGTGCCAGCAGTTATACCGGGACTAGCGGGAGAGGGCTTGAGCAGTTCTTC TRBD2 TRBV2 many TRBJ2-1
CASSDSGSAGELFF TGTGCCAGCAGTGATAGCGGGAGTGCAGGGGAGCTGTTTTTT TRBD2 TRBV2 many TRBJ2-2
CASRPPNYGYTF TGTGCCAGCAGGCCTCCTAACTATGGCTACACCTTC . TRBV12-3/TRBV12-4 . TRBJ1-2
CASSLGAVASDEQYF TGTGCCAGCAGCTTGGGAGCGGTGGCCTCGGATGAGCAGTACTTC . TRBV5-4 . TRBJ2-7
CAWSVGIGSEQYF TGTGCCTGGAGTGTAGGTATAGGCTCAGAGCAGTACTTC . TRBV30 few TRBJ2-7
CASSMLRDTNQPQHF TGTGCCAGCAGCATGCTCCGGGACACCAATCAGCCCCAGCATTTT . TRBV7-4 many TRBJ1-5
CASQGEYNEQFF TGTGCCAGCCAGGGGGAGTACAATGAGCAGTTCTTC TRBD1 TRBV12-3/TRBV12-4 . TRBJ2-1
CATSRDGVSSYEQYF TGTGCCACCAGCAGAGATGGGGTGAGCTCCTACGAGCAGTACTTC . TRBV15 . TRBJ2-7
CASSWDRGEQYF TGTGCCAGCAGCTGGGACAGGGGGGAGCAGTACTTC TRBD1 TRBV7-9 . TRBJ2-7
CASSFPQGPNTGELFF TGTGCCAGCAGTTTTCCCCAGGGACCGAACACCGGGGAGCTGTTTTTT . TRBV12-3/TRBV12-4 many TRBJ2-2
CASSPSLIEQYF TGTGCCAGCAGCCCCTCGTTGATCGAGCAGTACTTC . TRBV28 many TRBJ2-7
CASSFRQGNEKLFF TGTGCCAGCAGTTTTCGGCAGGGGAATGAAAAACTGTTTTTT . TRBV12-3/TRBV12-4 many TRBJ1-4
CASRTGGEGQPQHF TGTGCCAGCCGGACAGGGGGCGAGGGTCAGCCCCAGCATTTT TRBD1 TRBV6-1 . TRBJ1-5
CASSLGTSGLYNEQFF TGTGCCAGCAGTTTGGGGACTAGCGGATTATACAATGAGCAGTTCTTC TRBD2 TRBV28 . TRBJ2-1
CASSQGQGILYEQYF TGCGCCAGCAGCCAAGGACAGGGTATTCTCTACGAGCAGTACTTC TRBD1 TRBV4-1 . TRBJ2-7
CASSLATGPSSYEQYF TGTGCCAGCAGCTTAGCGACGGGCCCGAGCTCCTACGAGCAGTACTTC . TRBV7-6 few TRBJ2-7
CASSSARDRSRSNYGYTF TGTGCCAGCAGCTCGGCCCGGGACAGAAGCCGATCTAACTATGGCTACACCTTC TRBD1 TRBV11-2 many TRBJ1-2
CASSHDRGGNTEAFF TGTGCCAGCAGTCACGACAGGGGGGGTAACACTGAAGCTTTCTTT TRBD1 TRBV6-1 many TRBJ1-1
CASSKVGAVQETQYF TGTGCCAGTAGTAAGGTCGGCGCGGTCCAAGAGACCCAGTACTTC . TRBV19 . TRBJ2-5
CAGSLGGSQETQYF TGTGCCGGCAGTTTAGGGGGCAGCCAAGAGACCCAGTACTTC TRBD1 TRBV28 . TRBJ2-5
CASRLRGEEYNEQFF TGTGCCAGCCGGTTGAGAGGGGAGGAATACAATGAGCAGTTCTTC . TRBV27 . TRBJ2-1
CASSDRTSGRGETQYF TGTGCCAGCAGCGATCGGACTAGCGGGAGAGGGGAGACCCAGTACTTC TRBD2 TRBV6-1 . TRBJ2-5
CASSYSGYTGELFF TGTGCCAGCAGTTACTCGGGGTACACCGGGGAGCTGTTTTTT . TRBV6-2/TRBV6-3 . TRBJ2-2
CASSFDTGGNSPLHF TGTGCCAGCAGCTTCGACACAGGCGGGAATTCACCCCTCCACTTT . TRBV5-4 . TRBJ1-6
CSALDRLSGRETQYF TGCAGTGCCCTGGACAGGCTTAGCGGGAGGGAGACCCAGTACTTC TRBD2 TRBV20-1 many TRBJ2-5
CASSRDRVDEQFF TGTGCCAGCAGTCGGGACCGCGTTGATGAGCAGTTCTTC . TRBV12-3/TRBV12-4 . TRBJ2-1
CASSALLAPRETQYF TGTGCCAGCAGTGCCCTACTAGCGCCCCGAGAGACCCAGTACTTC TRBD2 TRBV12-3/TRBV12-4 many TRBJ2-5
CASSFPGLYVGNEQFF TGTGCCAGCAGTTTTCCAGGTCTTTATGTCGGGAATGAGCAGTTCTTC . TRBV12-3/TRBV12-4 many TRBJ2-1
CSVEGDPRRETQYF TGCAGCGTTGAGGGGGACCCCAGGCGAGAGACCCAGTACTTC . TRBV29-1 many TRBJ2-5
CASRAGQTTYNEQFF TGTGCCAGCAGGGCCGGACAGACCACCTACAATGAGCAGTTCTTC . TRBV28 . TRBJ2-1
CASSLVRRANTGELFF TGTGCCAGCAGCTTAGTGCGGAGGGCGAACACCGGGGAGCTGTTTTTT . TRBV7-9 . TRBJ2-2
CASSFRQIGLFF TGTGCCAGCAGTTTCCGACAGATCGGGCTGTTTTTT . TRBV28 many TRBJ1-4
CASSLVMGQGQDTQYF TGTGCCAGCAGCTTAGTGATGGGACAGGGACAAGATACGCAGTATTTT TRBD1 TRBV7-6 . TRBJ2-3
CSASGDIALQETQYF TGCAGTGCTAGTGGAGACATAGCGCTTCAAGAGACCCAGTACTTC . TRBV20-1 many TRBJ2-5
CASSYIAQGSSPLHF TGTGCCAGCAGTTACATCGCCCAGGGAAGCTCACCCCTCCACTTT . TRBV6-2/TRBV6-3 . TRBJ1-6
CSARGDQDSPLHF TGCAGTGCTAGAGGCGATCAGGATTCACCCCTCCACTTT . TRBV20-1 many TRBJ1-6
CASSDYSGNNQPQHF TGTGCCAGCAGTGATTACTCAGGGAACAATCAGCCCCAGCATTTT . TRBV2 . TRBJ1-5
CASSVDVGGLSGANVLTF TGTGCCAGCAGCGTAGACGTGGGAGGGCTCTCTGGGGCCAACGTCCTGACTTTC TRBD2 TRBV9 . TRBJ2-6
CASSPVGIEETQYF TGTGCCAGCAGCCCGGTCGGCATAGAAGAGACCCAGTACTTC . TRBV5-4 many TRBJ2-5
CASSYSRTDTQYF TGTGCCAGCAGTTACTCTCGCACAGATACGCAGTATTTT . TRBV2 many TRBJ2-3
CASSYLPPGTGVVAKETQYF TGTGCTAGCAGCTACCTCCCCCCCGGGACAGGGGTTGTTGCGAAAGAGACCCAGTACTTC TRBD1 TRBV7-7 many TRBJ2-5